This TCR beta chain originates from a study of T cells after yellow fever vaccination. Study observations and caveats: Most primary-vaccination clones recurred post-booster (roughly 96% CD4, over 70% CD8).

TCRdb re-called the 5' RACE reads with MiXCR, one entry per CDR3 protein. The sample carries a few hundred thousand distinct CDR3 sequences, around 6.5% recorded once. This clonotype was picked up many times. Antigen specificity is unknown. Per germline, CDR1 SGHKS and CDR2 YYEKEE (reference sequence). The V end lost 3 bases, the J end lost 0 bases, and 15 bases lay between the germline ends. The length of the CDR3 is 16 residues. The sequence was obtained from a man younger than 40 who received the YFV17D yellow fever vaccine. The specimen was PBMCs, collected 5 days after the yellow fever booster vaccination. J is TRBJ2-5 and V is TRBV5-5; D unresolved. The CDR3 nucleotides are TGTGCCAGCAGCTCACAGCCCCACCCCAACCAAGAGACCCAGTACTTC. Residues: CASSSQPHPNQETQYF.